This record looks at one T cell receptor beta chain sequence and its context. This clone's antigen is unknown. No base-level quality is on record; no much larger clone is a single base apart. The CDR3 goes from the cysteine to the phenylalanine over 15 residues. Solely the CDR3 DNA is kept, with 45 bases framed from the first base. From V the trimming removes 8 bases and from J it removes 2 bases, while the gene matches leave 9 bases of the junction unaccounted for. These data belong to a study of blood T cells in healthy people across ages (dated by TCRdb to about 2015). Background for the entire study: In model experiments, template switching captured about one uniquely barcoded TCR beta cDNA molecule for every two T cells. The study measured age-related changes in TCR beta repertoire diversity using deep sequencing normalized with unique cDNA molecular identifiers. Donors were grouped into four age groups: young (average 16 years), middle-aged (39), aged (around 66) and long-lived (over 80). Donors of different ages were randomly distributed across sequencing lanes to avoid experimental bias. The study analyzed two additional independent replicas of 1 million unique cDNA reads from the same blood draw for two donors, one aged 18 to 29 and one aged 80 or older.

The library was obtained by 5' RACE. TCRdb records Illumina HiSeq 2500 as the sequencer. A second PCR of about 6 to 11 cycles was performed with a sample-barcoded 5' primer and a J-beta primer mix. Each TCR beta cDNA molecule received a unique molecular identifier from a template-switch 5' adaptor carrying 12 random nucleotides. Each sample yielded at least 3 million CDR3-containing paired-end reads. First-strand cDNA was synthesized from all RNA with the Mint cDNA synthesis kit, primed by a TRBC-specific oligonucleotide. All cDNA was treated with uracil-DNA glycosylase and then went through a first 18-cycle PCR with the universal primers M1SS and BC2_uni_R. The original pipeline was this. Normalization of each sample was performed by random selection of 1 million high-quality reads, each carrying a distinct molecular identifier. Reads sharing molecular identifiers were discarded rather than binned into consensus sequences. MiTCR, run with a Q25 quality threshold and the strictest error-elimination algorithm, handled CDR3 identification, clonotype clustering and error correction. A nonparametric unseen species model with Euler transformation was used to estimate a lower bound on total TCR beta diversity. The raw public reads went through TCRdb reprocessing: fastp at Q25, MiXCR clone calling, in-frame beta chains kept. Merged by CDR3 protein, the rows form single entries marked with the most common genes and DNA. These V and J calls originate from TCRdb's pipeline instead of the authors' own analysis. Across this sample there are 700,000 or so distinct CDR3 sequences, with 40% to 50% seen only once. Together, the top ten hold 30% of the sample.

Systemically healthy Caucasian individuals from Russia, some 36 in total and aged about 6 to 95 years, were included as donors. Approximately 10 milliliters of peripheral blood were collected from each donor into EDTA-treated Vacutainer tubes. PBMCs were isolated by Ficoll-Paque density-gradient centrifugation, with at least 6 million obtained per sample. Trizol reagent was used to extract total RNA from PBMCs, with at least 6 micrograms per sample. For every donor, flow cytometry on a PBMC aliquot measured the percentage of naive CD45RAhigh/CD27high T cells. Overall study outcomes, separate from this receptor: Observed TCR beta diversity correlated strongly with the percentage of naive T cells measured by flow cytometry. The long-lived group showed more naive CD4+ T cells, fewer expanded clones and increased TCR diversity than the aged group, suggesting age selection. Estimates of total diversity based on one million sequenced T cells were regarded as lower bounds and as underestimates. Bulk unsorted PBMC profiling prevented conclusive comparison of naive and antigen-experienced compartments. Observed TCR beta diversity per million T cells fell roughly linearly with age, and a significant reduction was already apparent by age roughly 41. Donor CMV infection status was unknown, potentially confounding age-related changes in expanded clonotypes.

This TCR was sampled from a man older than 75 in good health. The specimen sequenced was blood. Rearrangement joined TRBV12-3 or TRBV12-4 to TRBJ2-1; TRBD2 agrees with 7 junctional bases. The CDR3 reads as follows: CASCPLLAAYNEQFF. The DNA sequence is as follows: TGTGCCAGCTGTCCCCTCCTAGCGGCCTACAATGAGCAGTTCTTC.